Below, 11 T cell receptor beta chains from the same sample are listed, as sequenced in a study of a mutant IDH1 vaccine in newly diagnosed glioma. The repertoire was sequenced with immunoSEQ multiplex PCR; TCRdb's copy has only in-frame clones and lacks some. The sample includes around 84,000 clones, roughly four fifths of them seen just once. Their specific antigens are unknown. Described time point: week 47, end of study. A single vaccine dose contained 300 ug of mutant IDH1 20-mer peptide, and topical imiquimod was used with it. Sample: PBMCs, taken from a glioma patient whose treatment included an IDH1 peptide vaccine. The receptor source for this set is a middle-aged man with glioma.

V usage is TRBV2 and J usage is TRBJ1-1; D might be TRBD1 (5 bases). The CDR3 consists of 12 residues. The V end was cut by 7 bases, the J end by 4 bases, with 10 bases between. Germline CDR1 is SNHLY and CDR2 is FYNNEI. The CDR3 nucleotides read TGTGCCAGCACAGGGCATGGCACTGAAGCTTTCTTT. Its translation: CASTGHGTEAFF.

In this sample, this clone turned up a few times. This sequence joins TRBV11-2 and TRBJ1-4; D might be TRBD1 (5 bases). Trimming shortened V by 1 base and J by 10 bases, and 7 bases separated the two germline ends. The germline gives CDR1 SGHAT, CDR2 FQNNGV. This CDR3 region has 12 residues. CDR3 loop: CASSLGGGKLFF. CDR3 nucleotides: TGTGCCAGCAGCTTAGGGGGGGGAAAACTGTTTTTT. Complete variable domain (other parts from reference TRBV11-2 and TRBJ1-4): EAGVAQSPRYKIIEKRQSVAFWCNPISGHATLYWYQQILGQGPKLLIQFQNNGVVDDSQLPKDRFSAERLKGVDSTLKIQPAKLEDSAVYLCASSLGGGKLFFGSGTQLSVL.

This chain's CDR3 is CASSPGTSGLHNEQFF. The CDR3 region has the DNA TGTGCCAGCAGCCCAGGGACTAGCGGATTACACAATGAGCAGTTCTTC. This chain uses TRBV7-6 with TRBJ2-1; the match to TRBD2 covers 11 bases. J was trimmed by 5 bases and V by 5 bases; bases with no gene match: 8. The CDR3 is 16 residues long. Germline V gene sequence: CDR1 SGHVS, CDR2 FNYEAQ.

V usage is TRBV15 and J usage is TRBJ2-7; 8 bases map to TRBD1. V shed 0 bases and J 7 bases; nucleotides not matched to a gene: 11. The CDR3 has 16 residues. Germline lookup yields CDR1 LNHNV and CDR2 YYDKDF (reference sequence). The CDR3 here is CATSRDIPGQAWEQYF. CDR3 DNA sequence: TGTGCCACCAGCAGAGATATACCGGGACAGGCGTGGGAGCAGTACTTC.

This chain uses TRBV6-5 with TRBJ1-1; D possibly corresponds to TRBD1 (6 bases). Germline CDR1 MNHEY, CDR2 SVGAGI. V was cut by 2 bases and J by 2 bases, with 9 bases left in between. CDR3 length: 14 amino acids. The CDR3 sequence is CASSYGQRNTEAFF. CDR3 sequence (DNA): TGTGCCAGCAGTTACGGACAGAGAAACACTGAAGCTTTCTTT.

This clone was recorded once. J is TRBJ2-7 and V is TRBV9; D is unresolved. V was cut by 0 bases and J by 1 base, with 5 bases left in between. Germline V CDR1 and CDR2: SGDLS, YYNGEE. There are 13 residues in the CDR3. The CDR3 loop is CASSVELSYEQYF. The CDR3 DNA is TGTGCCAGCAGCGTAGAACTGTCCTACGAGCAGTACTTC.

The CDR3 sequence is CASSQDLTQIYQPQHF. The DNA of the CDR3 is TGTGCCAGCAGCCAAGATTTAACGCAGATATATCAGCCCCAGCATTTT. The V and J genes are TRBV7-9 and TRBJ1-5; no firm D call. The CDR3 spans 16 residues. The germline V gene has CDR1 SEHNR and CDR2 FQNEAQ (reference sequence). Between the trimmed V and J ends, which lost 5 bases and 5 bases, there was a span of 19 bases.

This clone was counted once. V gene TRBV4-2 combines with J gene TRBJ2-7; D may be TRBD2 (5 bases). Germline CDR1 is LGHNA and CDR2 is YNFKEQ. The CDR3 totals 17 residues. Trimming left V 2 bases short and J 7 bases short, with 24 bases between. CDR3 coding DNA: TGTGCCAGCAGCCAAACCCCCTGGCGGGCAACATCGGGAGAGCAGTACTTC. Its translation: CASSQTPWRATSGEQYF.

This chain connects TRBV5-4 to TRBJ1-1; D is perhaps TRBD1 (5 bases). Per germline, CDR1 SGHNT and CDR2 YYREEE (reference sequence). The V gene lost 3 bases and the J gene lost 1 base, with 13 bases spanning the gap. This CDR3 has 15 residues. CDR3 bases: TGTGCCAGCAGCTCGGTCCGGGGACGGAACACTGAAGCTTTCTTT. Translated, it gives CASSSVRGRNTEAFF.

As regards this clone: This same CDR3 is encoded by further DNA sequences in the sample. The rearrangement joins TRBV7-9 to TRBJ1-6; a weak D match, TRBD1 (5 bases). The V gene's germline CDR1 is SEHNR and CDR2 FQNEAQ (reference sequence). The V end was cut by 5 bases, the J end by 5 bases, with 10 bases between. The CDR3 has 14 residues. The CDR3 DNA reads TGTGCCAGCAGCCTGGCAGGGAATAATTCACCCCTCCACTTT. This gives the protein CASSLAGNNSPLHF.

V is TRBV6-5 and J is TRBJ2-7; TRBD2 might be the D (5 bases). This CDR3 region has 16 residues. V lost 0 bases and J 3 bases, leaving 15 bases between the germline ends. In germline, CDR1 is MNHEY, CDR2 SVGAGI. The CDR3 region is CASSYSPDLMNYEQYF. The CDR3 DNA reads TGTGCCAGCAGTTACTCCCCGGACTTAATGAACTACGAGCAGTACTTC.